This is a list of T cell receptor beta chains from one sample in a study of blood T cell repertoires in COVID-19. Sequenced by immunoSEQ multiplex PCR; TCRdb stores in-frame clones only, minus some. The top ten clones hold 0.7% of a sample with approximately 470,000 clones, about nine tenths of them seen once. The sample taken for sequencing was PBMCs or T cells enriched from blood (not recorded which). The receptors derive from a young woman who had recovered from COVID-19. The CDR3 runs from the conserved cysteine through the conserved F or W. D genes are given only for firm matches. Clone size appears in some rows only: once, few, many, or a class for an expanded clone.

D	length	J	size	V	CDR3	DNA
.	14	TRBJ1-4	.	TRBV28	CASSFMGGNEKLFF	TGTGCCAGCAGTTTTATGGGAGGGAATGAAAAACTGTTTTTT
.	15	TRBJ1-2	few	TRBV4-1	CASSQDPVEEVGYTF	TGCGCCAGCAGCCAAGATCCAGTGGAGGAAGTGGGCTACACCTTC
.	13	TRBJ2-7	.	TRBV28	CASRRTGGYEQYF	TGTGCCAGCAGAAGGACCGGCGGGTACGAGCAGTACTTC
TRBD2	14	TRBJ2-5	.	TRBV30	CAWTGTSGVETQYF	TGTGCCTGGACCGGGACTAGCGGAGTTGAGACCCAGTACTTC
TRBD1	17	TRBJ1-1	.	TRBV3-1/TRBV3-2	CASSQGQGDLMNTEAFF	TGTGCCAGCAGCCAAGGGCAGGGGGACTTAATGAACACTGAAGCTTTCTTT
.	13	TRBJ1-1	.	TRBV2	CASNPDSNTEAFF	TGTGCCAGCAATCCGGACTCGAACACTGAAGCTTTCTTT
.	14	TRBJ2-2	.	TRBV3-1/TRBV3-2	CASGSGLRTGELFF	TGTGCCAGCGGAAGCGGGCTGAGGACCGGGGAGCTGTTTTTT
.	14	TRBJ1-1	.	TRBV29-1	CSVGAEGVNTEAFF	TGCAGCGTTGGGGCAGAGGGGGTGAACACTGAAGCTTTCTTT
.	15	TRBJ1-3	.	TRBV11-2	CASSQGRTSGNTIYF	TGTGCCAGCAGCCAGGGGCGTACGAGTGGAAACACCATATATTTT
.	14	TRBJ1-3	.	TRBV30	CAWNGGISGNTIYF	TGTGCCTGGAACGGAGGTATCTCTGGAAACACCATATATTTT
.	17	TRBJ1-1	.	TRBV6-1	CASSANVYILAASEAFF	TGTGCCAGCAGTGCTAACGTATACATATTAGCGGCCTCTGAAGCTTTCTTT
.	14	TRBJ1-1	once	TRBV2	CASSEEDKGTEAFF	TGTGCCAGCAGTGAAGAGGACAAGGGCACTGAAGCTTTCTTT
.	14	TRBJ1-1	.	TRBV4-1	CASTAGGTGTEAFF	TGCGCCAGCACCGCGGGCGGCACCGGCACTGAAGCTTTCTTT
TRBD1	15	TRBJ2-3	.	TRBV5-1	CASIQGENNIDTQYF	TGCGCCAGCATACAGGGGGAAAATAATATAGATACGCAGTATTTT
.	14	TRBJ2-3	few	TRBV4-1	CASSQETFTDTQYF	TGCGCCAGCAGCCAAGAAACTTTTACAGATACGCAGTATTTT
TRBD2	20	TRBJ2-3	.	TRBV27	CASSSQIRPRGGPRTDTQYF	TGTGCCAGCAGTTCCCAAATAAGACCGCGGGGGGGCCCCCGCACAGATACGCAGTATTTT
.	17	TRBJ2-1	once	TRBV2	CASSESTFGFPSNEQFF	TGTGCCAGCAGTGAATCCACATTTGGCTTCCCTAGCAATGAGCAGTTCTTC
TRBD1	14	TRBJ1-2	.	TRBV6-5	CASSLTGENYGYTF	TGTGCCAGCAGTCTGACAGGGGAGAACTATGGCTACACCTTC
.	13	TRBJ2-1	.	TRBV12-3/TRBV12-4	CASSLDGVAEQFF	TGTGCCAGCAGTTTAGACGGGGTGGCTGAGCAGTTCTTC
.	13	TRBJ1-2	.	TRBV6-5	CATKGHSNYGYTF	TGTGCCACCAAGGGACACTCTAACTATGGCTACACCTTC
.	14	TRBJ2-1	.	TRBV19	CASKGREVYNEQFF	TGTGCCAGTAAGGGCAGGGAAGTCTACAATGAGCAGTTCTTC
TRBD2	15	TRBJ2-2	.	TRBV5-1	CASHLSGVDTGELFF	TGCGCCAGCCACCTAAGCGGGGTGGACACCGGGGAGCTGTTTTTT
.	16	TRBJ1-6	.	TRBV6-5	CASSYSHPGSGSPLHF	TGTGCCAGCAGTTACTCACACCCGGGGAGCGGTTCACCCCTCCACTTT
.	14	TRBJ1-2	.	TRBV5-4	CASSLENLLGGYTF	TGTGCCAGCAGCTTGGAAAACCTCCTCGGGGGCTACACCTTC
.	13	TRBJ2-6	.	TRBV2	CASRGPGANVLTF	TGTGCCAGCAGGGGGCCTGGGGCCAACGTCCTGACTTTC
.	17	TRBJ1-2	.	TRBV4-2	CASSQDQATRVNYGYTF	TGTGCCAGCAGCCAAGATCAAGCAACGCGGGTAAACTATGGCTACACCTTC
.	11	TRBJ2-7	.	TRBV29-1	CSVVQAYEQYF	TGCAGCGTTGTACAGGCCTACGAGCAGTACTTC
TRBD1	15	TRBJ2-4	.	TRBV28	CASSKQTGRGNIQYF	TGTGCCAGCAGCAAACAGACAGGGAGAGGTAACATTCAGTACTTC
TRBD1	14	TRBJ2-6	.	TRBV6-6	CASSWTGLANVLTF	TGTGCCAGCAGCTGGACAGGGTTGGCCAACGTCCTGACTTTC
TRBD1	14	TRBJ1-1	.	TRBV10-3	CAISGQGADTEAFF	TGTGCCATCAGTGGACAGGGGGCAGACACTGAAGCTTTCTTT
.	13	TRBJ1-1	.	TRBV6-6	CATKASLNTEAFF	TGTGCCACCAAAGCCTCCTTGAACACTGAAGCTTTCTTT
.	15	TRBJ2-5	.	TRBV6-6	CASSYSRGDQETQYF	TGTGCCAGCAGTTACTCGCGGGGTGATCAAGAGACCCAGTACTTC
.	16	TRBJ1-3	.	TRBV6-2/TRBV6-3	CASSYGSAGNGNTIYF	TGTGCCAGCAGTTACGGATCTGCGGGTAACGGAAACACCATATATTTT
TRBD2	16	TRBJ2-2	.	TRBV6-2/TRBV6-3	CASCLTSGGRNGELFF	TGTGCCAGCTGCCTGACTAGCGGGGGGAGGAACGGGGAGCTGTTTTTT
TRBD1	15	TRBJ2-7	.	TRBV5-4	CASSPELGQSYEQYF	TGTGCCAGCAGCCCGGAGTTGGGACAGAGCTACGAGCAGTACTTC
TRBD1	15	TRBJ1-2	.	TRBV6-5	CASSLRQGGGYGYTF	TGTGCCAGCAGTCTCAGACAGGGAGGAGGTTATGGCTACACCTTC
.	14	TRBJ2-7	.	TRBV28	CASLRQGFSYEQYF	TGTGCCAGCCTTCGGCAGGGTTTCTCCTACGAGCAGTACTTC
.	16	TRBJ1-5	.	TRBV27	CASSLTGRGGYQPQHF	TGTGCCAGCAGTTTAACGGGGCGGGGGGGGTATCAGCCCCAGCATTTT
.	13	TRBJ1-5	.	TRBV7-6	CASSLSGNQPQHF	TGTGCCAGCAGCTTGTCGGGCAATCAGCCCCAGCATTTT
.	16	TRBJ1-1	.	TRBV19	CASRRDIGYGDTEAFF	TGTGCCAGTCGTCGGGACATAGGGTACGGTGACACTGAAGCTTTCTTT
TRBD2	15	TRBJ2-3	.	TRBV10-2	CASSERAGGTDTQYF	TGCGCCAGCAGTGAGAGGGCGGGGGGGACAGATACGCAGTATTTT
.	11	TRBJ1-2	.	TRBV28	CASSYGYGYTF	TGTGCCAGCAGTTACGGTTATGGCTACACCTTC
TRBD2	16	TRBJ2-3	.	TRBV4-1	CASSQDSGAFGDTQYF	TGCGCCAGCAGCCAAGACAGCGGGGCTTTTGGGGACACGCAGTATTTT
.	14	TRBJ2-7	.	TRBV2	CASSLALGSYEQYF	TGTGCCAGCAGTCTAGCGTTGGGGTCCTACGAGCAGTACTTC
TRBD1	19	TRBJ1-2	.	TRBV7-9	CASELPTGTGTSANYGYTF	TGTGCCAGCGAACTCCCGACCGGGACAGGTACCTCGGCTAACTATGGCTACACCTTC
.	13	TRBJ2-2	.	TRBV7-2	CASSLLNTGELFF	TGTGCCAGCAGCTTACTCAACACCGGGGAGCTGTTTTTT
.	18	TRBJ1-2	once	TRBV6-1	CASSGIKGGFSTNYGYTF	TGTGCCAGCAGTGGTATTAAGGGCGGGTTTTCAACTAACTATGGCTACACCTTC
TRBD2	17	TRBJ2-3	.	TRBV7-8	CASSSRTSGGNTDTQYF	TGTGCCAGCAGTTCAAGGACTAGCGGGGGGAACACAGATACGCAGTATTTT
TRBD1	15	TRBJ2-1	once	TRBV18	CASSPDRVARNEQFF	TGTGCCAGCTCTCCTGACAGGGTAGCGCGGAATGAGCAGTTCTTC
TRBD2	14	TRBJ2-5	.	TRBV7-2	CASSLRGVKETQYF	TGTGCCAGCAGCTTGCGGGGGGTAAAAGAGACCCAGTACTTC
.	15	TRBJ1-1	.	TRBV7-2	CASSLWGGENTEAFF	TGTGCCAGCAGCCTATGGGGGGGCGAAAACACTGAAGCTTTCTTT
.	15	TRBJ1-3	.	TRBV6-5	CASSRRGDSGNTIYF	TGTGCCAGCAGCCGACGGGGGGACTCTGGAAACACCATATATTTT
.	16	TRBJ1-2	.	TRBV7-2	CASSLGLRASNYGYTF	TGTGCCAGCAGCTTAGGGTTGAGGGCTTCTAACTATGGCTACACCTTC